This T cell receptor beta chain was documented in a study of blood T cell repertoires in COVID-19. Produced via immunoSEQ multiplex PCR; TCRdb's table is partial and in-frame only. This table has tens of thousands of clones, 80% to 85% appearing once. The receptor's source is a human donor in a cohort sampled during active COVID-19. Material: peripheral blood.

The CDR3 DNA reads as TGTGCCAGCAGCGCCCGTCAGGGACTTCCGTCCTACAATGAGCAGTTCTTC. Encoded protein: CASSARQGLPSYNEQFF. The V and J genes are TRBV5-4 and TRBJ2-1; perhaps TRBD2 as D (6 bases). Trimming stripped 4 bases from V and 1 base from J, with 18 bases between. CDR3 length equals 17 residues. Germline lookup yields CDR1 SGHNT and CDR2 YYREEE (reference sequence).